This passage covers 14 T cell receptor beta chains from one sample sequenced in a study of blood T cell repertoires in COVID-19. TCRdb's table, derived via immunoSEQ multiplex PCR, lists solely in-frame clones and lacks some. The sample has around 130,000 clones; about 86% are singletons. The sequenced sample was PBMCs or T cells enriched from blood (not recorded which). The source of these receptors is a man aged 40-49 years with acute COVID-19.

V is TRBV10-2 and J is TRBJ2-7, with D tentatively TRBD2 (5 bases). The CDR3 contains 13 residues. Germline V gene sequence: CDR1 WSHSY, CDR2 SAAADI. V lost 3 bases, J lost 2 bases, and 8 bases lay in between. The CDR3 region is CASSDPTTYEQYF. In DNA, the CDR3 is TGCGCCAGCAGTGACCCGACTACCTACGAGCAGTACTTC.

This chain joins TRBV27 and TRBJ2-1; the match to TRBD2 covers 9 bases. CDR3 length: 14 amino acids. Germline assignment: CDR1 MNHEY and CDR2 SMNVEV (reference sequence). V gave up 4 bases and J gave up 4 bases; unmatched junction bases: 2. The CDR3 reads CASSWLAGYNEQFF. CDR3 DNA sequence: TGTGCCAGCAGTTGGCTAGCGGGGTACAATGAGCAGTTCTTC.

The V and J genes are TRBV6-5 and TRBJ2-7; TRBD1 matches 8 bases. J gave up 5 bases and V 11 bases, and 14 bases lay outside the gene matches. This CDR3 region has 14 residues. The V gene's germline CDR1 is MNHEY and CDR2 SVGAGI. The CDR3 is CAGGWGTGRNEQYF. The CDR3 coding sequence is TGTGCCGGGGGATGGGGGACAGGTCGAAACGAGCAGTACTTC.

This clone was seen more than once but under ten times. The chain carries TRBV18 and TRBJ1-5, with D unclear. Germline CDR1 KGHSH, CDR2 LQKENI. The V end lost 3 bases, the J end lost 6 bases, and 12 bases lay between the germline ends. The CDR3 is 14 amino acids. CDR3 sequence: CASSPVGAGQPQHF. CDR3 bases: TGTGCCAGCTCACCTGTGGGCGCCGGTCAGCCCCAGCATTTT.

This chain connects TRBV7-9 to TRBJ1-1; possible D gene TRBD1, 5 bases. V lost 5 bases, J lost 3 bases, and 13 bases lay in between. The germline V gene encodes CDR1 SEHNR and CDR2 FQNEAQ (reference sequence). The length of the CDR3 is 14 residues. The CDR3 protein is CASSPGDRYTEAFF. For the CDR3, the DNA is TGTGCCAGCAGCCCGGGGGACCGGTACACTGAAGCTTTCTTT.

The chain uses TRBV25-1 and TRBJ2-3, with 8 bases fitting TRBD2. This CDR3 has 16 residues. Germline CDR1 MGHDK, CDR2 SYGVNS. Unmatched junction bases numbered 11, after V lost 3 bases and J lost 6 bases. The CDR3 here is CASSDKLAANQDTQYF. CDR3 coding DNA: TGTGCCAGCAGTGACAAACTAGCGGCGAATCAGGATACGCAGTATTTT.

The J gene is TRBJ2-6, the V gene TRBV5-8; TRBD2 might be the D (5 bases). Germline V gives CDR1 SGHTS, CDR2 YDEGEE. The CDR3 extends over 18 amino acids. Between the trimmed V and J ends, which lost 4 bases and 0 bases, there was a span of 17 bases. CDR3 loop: CASSSLTGFLSGANVLTF. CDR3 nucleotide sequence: TGTGCCAGCAGCAGCCTCACGGGATTCCTCTCTGGGGCCAACGTCCTGACTTTC. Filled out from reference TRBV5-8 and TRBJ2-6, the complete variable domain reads EAGVTQSPTHLIKTRGQQATLRCSPISGHTSVYWYQQALGLGLQFLLWYDEGEERNRGNFPPRFSGRQFPNYSSELNVNALELEDSALYLCASSSLTGFLSGANVLTFGAGSRLTVL.

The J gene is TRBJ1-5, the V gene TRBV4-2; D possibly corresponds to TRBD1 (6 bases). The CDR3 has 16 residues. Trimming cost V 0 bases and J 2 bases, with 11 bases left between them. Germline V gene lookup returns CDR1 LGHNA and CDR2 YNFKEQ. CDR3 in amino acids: CASSQEEGVGNQPQHF. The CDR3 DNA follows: TGTGCCAGCAGCCAAGAAGAGGGGGTGGGCAATCAGCCCCAGCATTTT.

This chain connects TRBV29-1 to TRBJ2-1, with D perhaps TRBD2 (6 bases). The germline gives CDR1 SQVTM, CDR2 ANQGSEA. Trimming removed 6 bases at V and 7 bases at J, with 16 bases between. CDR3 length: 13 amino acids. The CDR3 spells CSVTEQEGNEQFF. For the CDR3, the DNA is TGCAGCGTCACAGAACAGGAGGGAAATGAGCAGTTCTTC.

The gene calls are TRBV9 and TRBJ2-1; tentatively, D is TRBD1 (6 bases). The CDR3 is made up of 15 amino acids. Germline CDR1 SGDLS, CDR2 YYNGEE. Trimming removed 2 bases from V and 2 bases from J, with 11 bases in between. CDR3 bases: TGTGCCAGCAGCGTCGACAGGCAACCCTACAATGAGCAGTTCTTC. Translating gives CASSVDRQPYNEQFF.

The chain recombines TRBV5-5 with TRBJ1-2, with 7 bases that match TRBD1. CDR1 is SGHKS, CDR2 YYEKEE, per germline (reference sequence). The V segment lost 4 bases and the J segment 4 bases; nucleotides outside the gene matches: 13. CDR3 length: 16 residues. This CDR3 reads CASSLGAGGQAYGYTF. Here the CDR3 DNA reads TGTGCCAGCAGCCTTGGGGCAGGGGGTCAGGCCTATGGCTACACCTTC. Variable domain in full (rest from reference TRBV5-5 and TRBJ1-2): DAGVTQSPTHLIKTRGQQVTLRCSPISGHKSVSWYQQVLGQGPQFIFQYYEKEERGRGNFPDRFSARQFPNYSSELNVNALLLGDSALYLCASSLGAGGQAYGYTFGSGTRLTVV.

CDR3 sequence reads: CSVVKEASGNTIYF. The CDR3 DNA sequence: TGCAGCGTTGTAAAGGAGGCGTCGGGAAACACCATATATTTT. The genes are TRBV29-1 and TRBJ1-3, with D unclear. CDR3 length equals 14 residues. V was cut by 4 bases and J by 4 bases, with 14 bases left in between. Germline assignment: CDR1 SQVTM and CDR2 ANQGSEA.

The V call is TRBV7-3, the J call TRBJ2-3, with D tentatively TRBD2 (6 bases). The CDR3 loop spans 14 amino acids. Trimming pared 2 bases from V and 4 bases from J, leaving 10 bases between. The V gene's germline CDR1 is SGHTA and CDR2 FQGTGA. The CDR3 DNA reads TGTGCCAGCAGCTTAGGGGGAGGCCCAGATACGCAGTATTTT. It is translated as CASSLGGGPDTQYF.

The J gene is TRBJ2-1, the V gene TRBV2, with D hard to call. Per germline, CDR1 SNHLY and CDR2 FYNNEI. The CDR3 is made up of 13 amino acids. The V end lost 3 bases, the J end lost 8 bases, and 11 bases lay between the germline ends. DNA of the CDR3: TGTGCCAGCAGTGATGAGAAATCGGATGAGCAGTTCTTC. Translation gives CASSDEKSDEQFF.